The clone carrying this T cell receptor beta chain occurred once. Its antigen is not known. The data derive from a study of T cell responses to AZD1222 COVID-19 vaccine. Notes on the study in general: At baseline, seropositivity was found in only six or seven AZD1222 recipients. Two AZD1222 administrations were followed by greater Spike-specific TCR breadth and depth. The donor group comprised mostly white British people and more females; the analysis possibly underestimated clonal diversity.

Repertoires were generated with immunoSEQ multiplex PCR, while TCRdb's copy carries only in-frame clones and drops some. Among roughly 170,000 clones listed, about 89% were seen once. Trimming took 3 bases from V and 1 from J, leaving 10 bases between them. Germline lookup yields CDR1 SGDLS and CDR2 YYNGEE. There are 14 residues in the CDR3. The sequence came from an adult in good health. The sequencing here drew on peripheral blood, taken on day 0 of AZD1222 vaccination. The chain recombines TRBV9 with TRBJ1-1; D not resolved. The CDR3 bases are TGTGCCAGCAGCGCCCGGGTGGGGAACACTGAAGCTTTCTTT. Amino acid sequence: CASSARVGNTEAFF.